These T cell receptor beta chains were read from a single sample in a study of regulatory T cells in long-lasting Graves disease. TCRdb independently ran MiXCR on the multiplex PCR reads; one entry per CDR3 protein. There are approximately 400,000 distinct CDR3 sequences in the sample; around 20% occur only once, and around 20% lies in the top ten. Specimen: peripheral blood mononuclear cells (PBMCs), collected when the disease was refractory, from a patient treated with antithyroid drugs. All receptors come from a female donor with Graves disease. Both conserved end residues are part of each CDR3. Each record gives: D gene, V gene, J gene, clone size, CDR3 protein, CDR3 DNA. A D gene is named only where the DNA matches it firmly. Clone sizes are given selectively: once, few, many, or a class where the clone is expanded.

>NA|TRBV29-1|TRBJ2-4|few
CSVGIAGAKNIQYF
TGCAGCGTGGGGATAGCTGGAGCCAAAAACATTCAGTACTTC
>NA|TRBV20-1|TRBJ2-2|few
CSARVPSSIRNTGELFF
TGCAGTGCTAGAGTCCCTAGCTCAATCAGGAACACCGGGGAGCTGTTTTTT
>NA|TRBV7-9|TRBJ1-2|NA
CASSSGTLYGYTF
TGTGCCAGCAGCTCCGGGACACTTTATGGCTACACCTTC
>TRBD1|TRBV18|TRBJ1-5|NA
CASSPDRANQPQHF
TGTGCCAGCTCACCCGACAGGGCAAATCAGCCCCAGCATTTT
>NA|TRBV6-2/TRBV6-3|TRBJ2-7|NA
CASSYIIYEQYF
TGTGCCAGCAGTTACATAATCTACGAGCAGTACTTC
>NA|TRBV4-2|TRBJ1-4|few
CASSQDRATNEKLFF
TGTGCCAGCAGCCAAGACAGGGCAACTAATGAAAAACTGTTTTTT
>TRBD1|TRBV6-1|TRBJ1-5|NA
CASSALDRGKDQPQHF
TGTGCCAGCAGTGCCTTGGACAGGGGCAAGGATCAGCCCCAGCATTTT
>NA|TRBV20-1|TRBJ1-4|NA
CSAPDANGANEKLFF
TGCAGTGCACCTGACGCGAATGGGGCTAATGAAAAACTGTTTTTT
>NA|TRBV19|TRBJ1-1|few
CASTPGAGTEAFF
TGTGCCAGTACGCCAGGGGCCGGGACTGAAGCTTTCTTT
>NA|TRBV12-3/TRBV12-4|TRBJ2-2|NA
CASTLGVAGELFF
TGTGCCAGCACCCTGGGAGTAGCCGGGGAGCTGTTTTTT
>TRBD1|TRBV28|TRBJ2-2|many
CASSLGGQGNTGELFF
TGTGCCAGCAGTTTAGGGGGACAGGGGAACACCGGGGAGCTGTTTTTT
>NA|TRBV6-5|TRBJ1-5|few
CASSYVGVSNQPQHF
TGTGCCAGCAGTTACGTGGGGGTATCCAATCAGCCCCAGCATTTT
>NA|TRBV27|TRBJ2-7|few
CASRYRVAGSYEQYF
TGTGCCAGCAGATATCGAGTAGCAGGGTCCTACGAGCAGTACTTC
>NA|TRBV14|TRBJ2-5|few
CASSQVGSPWETQYF
TGTGCCAGCAGCCAAGTCGGCAGCCCTTGGGAGACCCAGTACTTC
>NA|TRBV19|TRBJ1-1|NA
CAIRKGPNTEAFF
TGTGCCATCCGTAAGGGACCGAACACTGAAGCTTTCTTT
>NA|TRBV6-2/TRBV6-3|TRBJ1-4|NA
CASSYSGRNEKLFF
TGTGCCAGCAGTTACTCGGGCAGAAATGAAAAACTGTTTTTT
>NA|TRBV30|TRBJ2-2|NA
CASRGGLGTGELFF
TGTGCCTCACGGGGTGGACTCGGCACCGGGGAGCTGTTTTTT
>TRBD1|TRBV30|TRBJ1-2|many
CAGTAINYGYTF
TGTGCCGGGACAGCTATTAACTATGGCTACACCTTC
>TRBD1|TRBV7-9|TRBJ2-6|few
CASSHNRGSGANVLTF
TGTGCCAGCAGCCACAACAGGGGCTCTGGGGCCAACGTCCTGACTTTC
>NA|TRBV7-2|TRBJ1-4|many
CASSLDMRPAANEKLFF
TGTGCCAGCAGCTTAGATATGAGGCCCGCAGCTAATGAAAAACTGTTTTTT
>TRBD1|TRBV5-1|TRBJ1-2|few
CASSPTRETGDLGYTF
TGCGCCAGCAGCCCAACCCGGGAGACAGGGGACCTCGGCTACACCTTC
>NA|TRBV2|TRBJ1-5|many
CASRHDINQPQHF
TGTGCCAGCAGGCACGACATCAATCAGCCCCAGCATTTT
>NA|TRBV9|TRBJ2-7|NA
CASSVDEGLGDEQYF
TGTGCCAGCAGCGTAGATGAGGGGCTAGGCGACGAGCAGTACTTC
>NA|TRBV27|TRBJ1-4|few
CASSPLGQATNEKLFF
TGTGCCAGCAGTCCCCTCGGGCAGGCAACTAATGAAAAACTGTTTTTT
>NA|TRBV5-1|TRBJ2-7|few
CASSLEGHEQYF
TGCGCCAGCAGCTTGGAAGGGCACGAGCAGTACTTC
>NA|TRBV15|TRBJ2-5|NA
CATSRSGQFQETQYF
TGTGCCACCAGCAGGTCCGGACAGTTCCAAGAGACCCAGTACTTC
>NA|TRBV7-3|TRBJ2-2|NA
CASRNSGNTGELFF
TGTGCCAGCAGGAATAGCGGGAACACCGGGGAGCTGTTTTTT
>NA|TRBV29-1|TRBJ2-7|many
CSVSQGPYEQYF
TGCAGCGTTTCGCAGGGCCCCTACGAGCAGTACTTC
>NA|TRBV13|TRBJ2-7|NA
CASSPLGPGGTSMGEQYF
TGTGCCAGCTCACCACTCGGGCCGGGGGGCACCTCAATGGGCGAGCAGTACTTC
>NA|TRBV3-1|TRBJ2-7|many
CASSTGGGTYF
TGTGCCAGCAGCACGGGTGGAGGGACGTACTTC
>NA|TRBV19|TRBJ2-2|few
CASSRAITVTGELFF
TGTGCCAGTAGTAGGGCCATAACAGTAACCGGGGAGCTGTTTTTT
>TRBD2|TRBV20-1|TRBJ2-5|NA
CSASGIVGGGETQYF
TGCAGTGCTAGCGGGATAGTGGGGGGGGGAGAGACCCAGTACTTC
>TRBD1|TRBV20-1|TRBJ1-1|many
CSAEQGGEAFF
TGCAGTGCTGAACAGGGGGGGGAAGCTTTCTTT
>TRBD2|TRBV20-1|TRBJ2-1|NA
CSAHSSGNISYNEQFF
TGCAGTGCCCATAGTAGCGGGAACATTTCCTACAATGAGCAGTTCTTC
>TRBD1|TRBV7-3|TRBJ2-7|many
CASSPQTTGWSYEQYF
TGTGCCAGCAGCCCACAAACGACAGGGTGGTCCTACGAGCAGTACTTC
>TRBD2|TRBV20-1|TRBJ2-7|many
CSARDRPGLAGSRFSYEQYF
TGCAGTGCTAGAGATAGACCGGGACTAGCGGGCTCTCGGTTCTCCTACGAGCAGTACTTC
>TRBD2|TRBV6-1|TRBJ2-4|few
CASRGLAGVTGGKDIQYF
TGTGCCAGCAGGGGACTAGCGGGAGTCACCGGGGGCAAAGACATTCAGTACTTC
>NA|TRBV9|TRBJ1-1|few
CASSVDPSLNTEAFF
TGTGCCAGCAGCGTAGACCCCAGTTTGAACACTGAAGCTTTCTTT
>NA|TRBV6-2/TRBV6-3|TRBJ2-7|NA
CASSYWEGAYEQYF
TGTGCCAGCAGTTACTGGGAAGGGGCCTACGAGCAGTACTTC
>NA|TRBV12-3/TRBV12-4|TRBJ2-5|NA
CASSPRSETQYF
TGTGCCAGCAGTCCCCGTTCGGAGACCCAGTACTTC
>NA|TRBV28|TRBJ1-6|many
CASSFNQAGSPLHF
TGTGCCAGCAGTTTCAACCAGGCTGGATCACCCCTCCACTTT
>NA|TRBV30|TRBJ1-2|NA
CALSRGTGAPTNYGYTF
TGTGCCTTGTCCCGGGGGACCGGGGCACCAACTAACTATGGCTACACCTTC
>NA|TRBV9|TRBJ1-1|NA
CASSVMRTDNLNTEAFF
TGTGCCAGCAGCGTAATGAGGACAGACAATTTGAACACTGAAGCTTTCTTT
>NA|TRBV20-1|TRBJ1-1|once
CSASGGNTEAFF
TGCAGTGCTAGCGGGGGAAACACTGAAGCTTTCTTT
>NA|TRBV28|TRBJ1-5|many
CASSLRGGSHQPQHF
TGTGCCAGCAGCCTAAGGGGAGGGTCACATCAGCCCCAGCATTTT
>TRBD2|TRBV28|TRBJ2-3|many
CASSLGPPGAGGTDTQYF
TGTGCCAGCAGTTTAGGCCCTCCGGGAGCGGGAGGCACAGATACGCAGTATTTT
>TRBD2|TRBV11-2|TRBJ2-3|NA
CASSLGHSGTADTQYF
TGTGCCAGCAGCTTGGGCCATAGCGGGACGGCGGATACGCAGTATTTT
>TRBD1|TRBV3-1|TRBJ1-1|NA
CASSVQGVGTEAFF
TGTGCCAGCAGCGTACAGGGGGTAGGGACTGAAGCTTTCTTT
>NA|TRBV29-1|TRBJ2-7|NA
CSVAETGSGEQYF
TGCAGCGTTGCGGAGACAGGAAGCGGCGAGCAGTACTTC
>NA|TRBV2|TRBJ2-7|many
CASSEAGRYEQYF
TGTGCCAGCAGTGAGGCGGGGCGCTACGAGCAGTACTTC
>NA|TRBV6-5|TRBJ2-7|NA
CASSYVGTGEYEQYF
TGTGCCAGCAGTTACGTAGGGACCGGAGAATACGAGCAGTACTTC
>NA|TRBV7-8|TRBJ1-4|few
CASSVSPTNEKLFF
TGTGCCAGCAGCGTATCGCCAACTAATGAAAAACTGTTTTTT
>TRBD2|TRBV20-1|TRBJ2-2|few
CSARGEAGVAGELFF
TGCAGTGCTAGGGGAGAAGCGGGAGTGGCCGGGGAGCTGTTTTTT
>NA|TRBV20-1|TRBJ1-1|NA
CSASVGVSNTEAFF
TGCAGTGCATCCGTGGGGGTTTCGAACACTGAAGCTTTCTTT
>NA|TRBV20-1|TRBJ1-4|few
CSASSRPGNGEKLFF
TGCAGTGCTAGCTCCAGGCCAGGGAATGGCGAAAAACTGTTTTTT
>NA|TRBV3-1|TRBJ1-3|NA
CASSQQGANTIYF
TGTGCCAGTAGCCAACAGGGAGCAAACACCATATATTTT
>NA|TRBV7-8|TRBJ2-5|many
CASSSRILPQETQYF
TGTGCCAGCAGCTCCCGGATACTACCACAAGAGACCCAGTACTTC